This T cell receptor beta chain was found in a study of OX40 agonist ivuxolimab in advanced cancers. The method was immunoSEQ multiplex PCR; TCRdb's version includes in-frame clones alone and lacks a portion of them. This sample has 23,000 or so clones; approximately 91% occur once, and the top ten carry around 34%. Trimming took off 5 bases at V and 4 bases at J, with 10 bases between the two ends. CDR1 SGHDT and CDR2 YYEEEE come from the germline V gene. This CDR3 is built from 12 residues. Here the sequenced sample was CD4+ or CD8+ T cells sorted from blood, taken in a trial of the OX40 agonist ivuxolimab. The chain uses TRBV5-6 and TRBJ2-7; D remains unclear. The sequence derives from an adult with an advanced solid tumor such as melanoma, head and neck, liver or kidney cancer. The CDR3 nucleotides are TGTGCCAGCAGGGTTGGCCTTTACGAGCAGTACTTC. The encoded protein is CASRVGLYEQYF.